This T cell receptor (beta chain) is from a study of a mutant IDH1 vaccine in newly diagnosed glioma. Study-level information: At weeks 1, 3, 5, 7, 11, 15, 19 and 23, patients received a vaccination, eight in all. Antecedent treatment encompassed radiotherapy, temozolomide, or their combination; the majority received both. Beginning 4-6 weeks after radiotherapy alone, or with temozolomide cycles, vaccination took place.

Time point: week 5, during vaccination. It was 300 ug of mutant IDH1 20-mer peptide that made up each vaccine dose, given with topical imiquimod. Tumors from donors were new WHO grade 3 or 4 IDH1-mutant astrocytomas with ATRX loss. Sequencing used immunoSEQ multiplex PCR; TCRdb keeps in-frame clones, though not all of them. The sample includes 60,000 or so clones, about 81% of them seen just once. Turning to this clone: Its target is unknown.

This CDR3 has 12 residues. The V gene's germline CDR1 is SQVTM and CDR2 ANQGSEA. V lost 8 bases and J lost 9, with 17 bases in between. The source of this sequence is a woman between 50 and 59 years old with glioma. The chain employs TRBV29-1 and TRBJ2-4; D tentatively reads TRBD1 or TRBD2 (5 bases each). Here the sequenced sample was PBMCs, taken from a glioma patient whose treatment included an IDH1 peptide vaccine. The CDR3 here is CSLTGAEGIQYF. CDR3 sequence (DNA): TGCAGCCTCACCGGGGCAGAGGGCATTCAGTACTTC.